This TCR beta chain was captured by sequencing in a study of OX40 agonist ivuxolimab in advanced cancers. Study-level information: The dose-escalation cohort had hepatocellular carcinoma, melanoma, renal cell or head and neck cancer. Patients with prior anti-PD-1, anti-PD-L1 or anti-CTLA-4 therapy were eligible; 35% to 50% had some. The study, taken as a whole, reports: CD8+ T cells showed, on average, more clonal expansion than CD4+ cells. At doses 0.1 to 3.0 mg/kg, CD4+ and CD8+ clones expanded.

Sequencing used immunoSEQ multiplex PCR; TCRdb keeps in-frame clones, though not all of them. In the table there are approximately 94,000 clones, roughly 90% of which are singletons. V lost 2 bases and J 6 bases, leaving 13 bases between the germline ends. CDR1 LGHNA and CDR2 YSLEER come from the germline V gene. This CDR3 comprises 15 residues. As concerns this clone: The antigen is undetermined.

The material was CD4+ or CD8+ T cells sorted from blood, obtained in a trial of the OX40 agonist ivuxolimab. The chain employs TRBV4-3 and TRBJ2-2, with D maybe TRBD1 (6 bases). The TCR comes from an adult with an advanced solid tumor such as melanoma, head and neck, liver or kidney cancer. CDR3 sequence reads: CASSQHTGKSGELFF. The CDR3 coding sequence is TGCGCCAGCAGCCAACATACAGGGAAATCCGGGGAGCTGTTTTTT.